This T cell receptor beta chain was sequenced for a study of human T cells and chemical hapten exposure. Study-level background: TCR yields per sample varied, mainly owing to small pooled library volume differences. Study-level results: TCRs exceeding 1 in 1000 frequency stayed unchanged with DPC sensitization.

Unfractionated whole blood was the source of the extracted total RNA. The library attached unique molecular identifiers to individual cDNA molecules. In the original workflow: Per-sample TCR counts ranged from 23,224 to 690,600, median around 100,000. TCRdb independently ran MiXCR on the 5' RACE reads; one entry per CDR3 protein. The V and J calls were not made by the authors but by TCRdb's processing. The sample consists of under 150,000 distinct CDR3 sequences, 15% to 20% of them appearing once. About this clonotype: No antigen is known for it.

The TCR comes from a human donor in good health.

The CDR3, as DNA: TGTGCCAGCAGCCCAGGGGGGGAGAATCAGCCCCAGCATTTT. Amino acids: CASSPGGENQPQHF. The chain joins TRBV7-2 to TRBJ1-5, with 7 bases matching TRBD1. The CDR3 totals 14 residues. Looked up from germline, CDR1 is SGHTA and CDR2 is FQGNSA. Germline trimming cut 5 bases from V and 4 bases from J; bases unmatched to any gene: 5.